The 12 T cell receptor beta chains below were found in one sample sequenced in a study. TCRdb re-called the 5' RACE reads through MiXCR, storing one row per CDR3 protein. The sample records nearly 55,000 distinct CDR3 sequences, around 25% being singletons. Sequencing was performed on tumor-infiltrating naive CD4+ T cells sorted from the breast tumor. Subset specified: naive CD4+ T cells, CD4+CD45RA+CD25-. The receptors shown here come from a female donor with breast cancer.

This clonotype has a handful of counts. The chain uses TRBV6-1 and TRBJ2-7, with D maybe TRBD1 (6 bases). Germline loops: CDR1 MNHNS, CDR2 SASEGT. The CDR3 covers 14 residues. V lost 4 bases and J 0 bases, leaving 10 bases between the germline ends. The CDR3 DNA is TGTGCCAGCAGTGCGGACAGAGTCTCCTACGAGCAGTACTTC. It translates to CASSADRVSYEQYF.

This clonotype was observed at least ten times. The chain employs TRBV7-2 and TRBJ2-6, with D perhaps TRBD1 (6 bases). Trimming cost V 3 bases and J 0 bases, with 6 bases left between them. This CDR3 contains 15 residues. Germline CDR1 SGHTA, CDR2 FQGNSA. The CDR3 is CASSLGHSGANVLTF. The CDR3 DNA reads as TGTGCCAGCAGCTTGGGACACTCTGGGGCCAACGTCCTGACTTTC.

This clonotype was counted a few times. The genes are TRBV4-1 and TRBJ2-4, with D tentatively TRBD1 (5 bases). The CDR3 loop spans 15 amino acids. Germline V lookup: CDR1 MGHRA, CDR2 YSYEKL. Trimming took off 4 bases at V and 3 bases at J, with 13 bases between the two ends. The CDR3 DNA reads TGCGCCAGCAGCCTCAGGGTTGGGGACAAAAACATTCAGTACTTC. Amino acid sequence: CASSLRVGDKNIQYF.

This rearrangement joins TRBV5-1 to TRBJ2-5; D may be TRBD2 (7 bases). CDR1 is SGHRS and CDR2 is YFSETQ in the germline V gene. The CDR3 consists of 16 residues. The V end lost 0 bases, the J end lost 4 bases, and 16 bases lay between the germline ends. The CDR3: CASSLEGGGFGETQYF. CDR3 DNA: TGCGCCAGCAGCTTGGAGGGCGGGGGCTTCGGAGAGACCCAGTACTTC.

The chain combines TRBV5-1 with TRBJ2-7; 9 bases line up with TRBD2. Unmatched junction bases numbered 10, after V lost 7 bases and J lost 5 bases. Per the germline V gene, CDR1 is SGHRS and CDR2 is YFSETQ. The CDR3 loop spans 14 amino acids. CDR3 in amino acids: CASSAGTSNHEQYF. The DNA of the CDR3 is TGCGCCAGCTCAGCCGGGACTAGCAACCACGAGCAGTACTTC.

This clonotype was observed at least ten times. The chain carries TRBV12-3 or TRBV12-4 and TRBJ2-5; D gene unclear. There are 14 residues in the CDR3. Trimming pared 6 bases from V and 2 bases from J, leaving 13 bases between. This CDR3 is CASSRSSAQETQYF. CDR3 DNA sequence: TGTGCCAGCAGCCGCTCTAGTGCGCAAGAGACCCAGTACTTC.

This clonotype was counted many times. The V call is TRBV12-3 or TRBV12-4, the J call TRBJ2-4, with D possibly matching TRBD2 (5 bases). V lost 4 bases and J 3 bases, leaving 13 bases between the germline ends. The CDR3 is made up of 15 amino acids. In nucleotides, the CDR3 is TGTGCCAGCAGTTCGGGCCTGGGAGTCAAAAACATTCAGTACTTC. Encoded protein: CASSSGLGVKNIQYF.

The table lists this clonotype with a few counts. The chain employs TRBV4-3 and TRBJ2-3; 7 bases fit TRBD1. This CDR3 region has 14 residues. Looked up from germline, CDR1 is LGHNA and CDR2 is YSLEER. The V segment lost 3 bases and the J segment 1 base; nucleotides outside the gene matches: 1. Here the CDR3 DNA reads TGCGCCAGCAGCCAGGGACAGCGCACAGATACGCAGTATTTT. As protein: CASSQGQRTDTQYF.

Ten or more counts support this clonotype. This chain connects TRBV20-1 to TRBJ2-3; TRBD1 might be the D (6 bases). CDR1 is DFQATT and CDR2 is SNEGSKA in the germline V gene (reference sequence). The ends were cut back, 6 bases at V and 6 bases at J, with 13 bases in the middle. The CDR3 covers 12 residues. The CDR3 protein is CSASRGEDTQYF. The CDR3, as DNA: TGCAGTGCGAGCAGGGGAGAGGATACGCAGTATTTT.

This rearrangement joins TRBV11-2 to TRBJ1-2, with 8 bases lining up with TRBD1. CDR3 length: 15 residues. J was trimmed by 4 bases and V by 6 bases; bases with no gene match: 10. The germline V gene has CDR1 SGHAT and CDR2 FQNNGV. CDR3 sequence reads: CASRRADRDFYGYTF. The CDR3 bases are TGTGCCAGCAGACGAGCGGACAGGGATTTCTATGGCTACACCTTC.

This rearrangement joins TRBV12-3 or TRBV12-4 to TRBJ1-5, with no clear D. The CDR3 has 14 residues. Trimming pared 3 bases from V and 7 bases from J, leaving 13 bases between. This CDR3 reads CASSFGRSEQPQHF. CDR3 in DNA: TGTGCCAGCAGTTTTGGCAGGAGTGAACAGCCCCAGCATTTT.

This clonotype was observed at least ten times. The chain is built from TRBV20-1 and TRBJ1-1; TRBD1 might be the D (6 bases). Germline loops: CDR1 DFQATT, CDR2 SNEGSKA (reference sequence). V was clipped by 3 bases and J by 8 bases, with 7 bases between them. The CDR3 is 10 amino acids. The DNA for the CDR3 is TGCAGTGCTAGCGACAGGGAAGCTTTCTTT. Translating gives CSASDREAFF.